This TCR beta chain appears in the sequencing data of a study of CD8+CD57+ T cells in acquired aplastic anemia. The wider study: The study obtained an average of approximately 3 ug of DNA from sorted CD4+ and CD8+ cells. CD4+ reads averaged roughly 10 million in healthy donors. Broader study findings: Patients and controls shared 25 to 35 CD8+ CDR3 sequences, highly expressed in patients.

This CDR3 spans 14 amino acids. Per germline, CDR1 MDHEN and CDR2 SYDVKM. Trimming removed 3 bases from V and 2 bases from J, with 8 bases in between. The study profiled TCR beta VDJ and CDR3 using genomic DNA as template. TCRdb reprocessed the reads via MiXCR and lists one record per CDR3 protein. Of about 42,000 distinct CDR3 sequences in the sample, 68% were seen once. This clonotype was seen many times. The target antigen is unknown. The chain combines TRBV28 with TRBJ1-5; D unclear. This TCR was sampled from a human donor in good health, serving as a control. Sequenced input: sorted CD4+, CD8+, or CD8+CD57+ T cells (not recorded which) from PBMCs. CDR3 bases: TGTGCCAGCAGTTTGGTCGGGGGCAATCAGCCCCAGCATTTT. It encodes CASSLVGGNQPQHF.